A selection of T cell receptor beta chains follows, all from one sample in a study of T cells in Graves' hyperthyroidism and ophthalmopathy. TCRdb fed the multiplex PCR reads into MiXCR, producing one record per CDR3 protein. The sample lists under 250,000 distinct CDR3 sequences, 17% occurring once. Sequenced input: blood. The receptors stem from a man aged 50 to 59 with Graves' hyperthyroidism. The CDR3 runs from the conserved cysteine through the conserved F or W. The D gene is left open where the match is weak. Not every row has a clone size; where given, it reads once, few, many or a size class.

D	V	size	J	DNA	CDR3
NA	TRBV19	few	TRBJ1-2	TGTGCCAGTAGTATACAGGGTTCCGGCTACACCTTC	CASSIQGSGYTF
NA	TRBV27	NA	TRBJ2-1	TGTGCCAGCAGACTAACAAGGGGAAATGAGCAGTTCTTC	CASRLTRGNEQFF
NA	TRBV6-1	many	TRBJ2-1	TGTGCCAGCAGGCAGACAGGGAGGGCTAGCGGGCGCAATGAGCAGTTCTTC	CASRQTGRASGRNEQFF
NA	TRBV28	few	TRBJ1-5	TGTGCCAGCAGCCCCTGGACCGGGAGTAGGCCCCAGCATTTT	CASSPWTGSRPQHF
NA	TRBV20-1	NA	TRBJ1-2	TGCAGTGCTGAGTTTATCGTCTATGGCTACACCTTC	CSAEFIVYGYTF
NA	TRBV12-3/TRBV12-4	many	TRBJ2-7	TGTGCCAGCACCCTTTCAGGATGGGACGAGCAGTACTTC	CASTLSGWDEQYF
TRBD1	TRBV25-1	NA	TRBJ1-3	TGTGCCAGCAGTGAGAAGGACAGGGGACACACCATATATTTT	CASSEKDRGHTIYF
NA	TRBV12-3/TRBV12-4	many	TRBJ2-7	TGTGCCAGCAGTATGGCGGGATTCGACTACGAGCAGTACTTC	CASSMAGFDYEQYF
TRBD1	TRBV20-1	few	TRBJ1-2	TGCAGTGCTAGAGATTTAGGACAGGGGATAGGGGGCTACACCTTC	CSARDLGQGIGGYTF
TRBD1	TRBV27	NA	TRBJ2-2	TGTGCCAGCCGGACTTTACAGGGGGCTCCCGGGGAGCTGTTTTTT	CASRTLQGAPGELFF
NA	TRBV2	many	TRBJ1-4	TGTGCCAGCAGTGGGTACCGGGGGTTCGACGAAAAACTGTTTTTT	CASSGYRGFDEKLFF
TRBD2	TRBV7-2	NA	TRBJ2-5	TGTGCCAGCAGCTTATTAACTAGCGGGAGTTCGGAGACCCAGTACTTC	CASSLLTSGSSETQYF
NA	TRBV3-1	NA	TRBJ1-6	TGTGCCAGCAGCCAAGATTTCTATTCACCCCTCCACTTT	CASSQDFYSPLHF
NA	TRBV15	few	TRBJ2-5	TGTGCCACCAGCAGAGGGGCAAAGGTGGGGGAGACCCAGTACTTC	CATSRGAKVGETQYF
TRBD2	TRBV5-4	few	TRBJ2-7	TGTGCCAGCAGCTCGGGGATACTAGCGGGCGACGAGCAGTACTTC	CASSSGILAGDEQYF
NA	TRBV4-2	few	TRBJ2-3	TGTGCCAGCAGCCAAGTGTCGGCGTCTTCTTGGGATACGCAGTATTTT	CASSQVSASSWDTQYF
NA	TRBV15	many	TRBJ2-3	TGTGCCACCAGCAGAGGGGGGACGACAGATACGCAGTATTTT	CATSRGGTTDTQYF
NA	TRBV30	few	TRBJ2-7	TGTGCCTTCATTTCTCAGGGTATGTCGGAGTACGAGCAGTACTTC	CAFISQGMSEYEQYF
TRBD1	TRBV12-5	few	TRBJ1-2	TGTGCTAGTGGTCCGATGGACAGGGGGCTCACCTATGGCTACACCTTC	CASGPMDRGLTYGYTF
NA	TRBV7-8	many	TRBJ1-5	TGTGCCAGCAGCTTAGGGTTTCGCCGGGACCCGAAACAGCCCCAGCATTTT	CASSLGFRRDPKQPQHF
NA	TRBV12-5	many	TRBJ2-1	TGTGCTAGTGGAAGAACAGCCAATGAGCAGTTCTTC	CASGRTANEQFF
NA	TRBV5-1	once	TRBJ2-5	TGCGCCAGCAGCTTGGAGGCATCAGGCCCGGGCGGGACCCAGTACTTC	CASSLEASGPGGTQYF
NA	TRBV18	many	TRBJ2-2	TGTGCCAGCTCACCACAGGGGCCCCCCACCGGGGAGCTGTTTTTT	CASSPQGPPTGELFF
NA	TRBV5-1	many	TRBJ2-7	TGCGCCAGCAGCTTGGTACGCTCCTACGAGCAGTACTTC	CASSLVRSYEQYF
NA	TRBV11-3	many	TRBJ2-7	TGTGCCAGCAGCTTAGATACGACCGACGAGCAGTACTTC	CASSLDTTDEQYF
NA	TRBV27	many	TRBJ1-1	TGTGCCAGCAGTTTCGGCCTGAGGAACACTGAAGCTTTCTTT	CASSFGLRNTEAFF
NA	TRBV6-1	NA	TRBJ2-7	TGTGCCAGCAGTGAATGGGGGGCTTCCTACGAGCAGTACTTC	CASSEWGASYEQYF
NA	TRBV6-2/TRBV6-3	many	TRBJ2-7	TGTGCCAGCAGTTCCAGGACAGCCGCCTACGAGCAGTACTTC	CASSSRTAAYEQYF
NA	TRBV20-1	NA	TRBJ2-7	TGCAGTGCTAGAGGGCAGGGCGGTCGGTCCTACGAGCAGTACTTC	CSARGQGGRSYEQYF
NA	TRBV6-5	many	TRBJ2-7	NA	CASSYSFQYVGVSSYEQYF
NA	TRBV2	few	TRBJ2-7	TGTGCCAGCAGAGGTACTAGTTCCGAGCAGTACTTC	CASRGTSSEQYF
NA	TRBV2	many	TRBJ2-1	TGTGCCAGCAGTACAGGGAACCCCCTTTACAATGAGCAGTTCTTC	CASSTGNPLYNEQFF
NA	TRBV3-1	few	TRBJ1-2	TGTGCCAGCAGCCCCCCGAATGGATACAGGTTCAACTATGGCTACACCTTC	CASSPPNGYRFNYGYTF
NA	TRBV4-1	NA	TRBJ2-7	TGCGCCAGCAGCCAAGCTCAAGCGGTACTCTACGAGCAGTACTTC	CASSQAQAVLYEQYF
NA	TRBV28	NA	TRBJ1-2	TGTGCCAGCGGTTTGGGCGGACTTAGCTATGGCTACACCTTC	CASGLGGLSYGYTF
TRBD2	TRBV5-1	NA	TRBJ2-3	TGCGCCAGCAGCTTAGCGGGACCAGCGGGAGGAACAGATACGCAGTATTTT	CASSLAGPAGGTDTQYF
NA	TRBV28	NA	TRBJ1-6	TGTGCCAGCAGTTGGGGGGGGGCGGATAATTCACCCCTCCACTTT	CASSWGGADNSPLHF
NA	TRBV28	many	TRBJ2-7	TGTGCCAGCAGTTTAGAGGGCCTTCGGGAACGCGAGCAGTACTTC	CASSLEGLREREQYF
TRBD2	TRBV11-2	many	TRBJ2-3	TGTGCCAGCAGCTTAGATGAGGGACTAGCGGGCGACGCAGATACGCAGTATTTT	CASSLDEGLAGDADTQYF
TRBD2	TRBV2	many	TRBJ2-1	TGTGCCAGCACCGGGACTAGCGGGAGTGGCAATGAGCAGTTCTTC	CASTGTSGSGNEQFF
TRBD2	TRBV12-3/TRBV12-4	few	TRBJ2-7	TGTGCCAGCAGTCCCCGGACTAGTACCTACGAGCAGTACTTC	CASSPRTSTYEQYF
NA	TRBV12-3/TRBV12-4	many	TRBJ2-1	TGTGCCAGCAGTTTAGGTCCCAATGAGCAGTTCTTC	CASSLGPNEQFF
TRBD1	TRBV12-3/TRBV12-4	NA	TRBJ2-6	TGTGCCAGCAGTCGATGGGGGACAGGAGAATCTGGGGCCAACGTCCTGACTTTC	CASSRWGTGESGANVLTF
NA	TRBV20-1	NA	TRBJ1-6	TGCAGTGCCCGGAAAACAGGGTTACTAGATTCACCCCTCCACTTT	CSARKTGLLDSPLHF
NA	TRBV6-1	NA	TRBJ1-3	TGTGCCAGCAGAAGATGGGGGACGGCCTCTGGAAACACCATATATTTT	CASRRWGTASGNTIYF
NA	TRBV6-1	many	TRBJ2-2	TGTGCCAGCAGTGAAGCGGAGTCCGGGGAGCTGTTTTTT	CASSEAESGELFF
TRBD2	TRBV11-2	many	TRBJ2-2	TGTGCCAGCAGCGCCTGGACTAGCGGGAGGTGGTCTCAAGCCGGGGAGCTGTTTTTT	CASSAWTSGRWSQAGELFF
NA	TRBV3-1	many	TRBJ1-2	TGTGCCAGCAGCTACCTGGGGCAGGGGAACTATGGCTACACCTTC	CASSYLGQGNYGYTF
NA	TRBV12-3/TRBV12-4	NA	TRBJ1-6	TGTGCCAGCAGTTTAGTGGGGTATAATTCACCCCTCCACTTT	CASSLVGYNSPLHF
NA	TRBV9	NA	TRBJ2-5	TGTGCCAGCAGTGATCTCGGAGAGACCCAGTACTTC	CASSDLGETQYF
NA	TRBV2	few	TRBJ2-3	TGTGCCAGCAGTGATTTGGCGACAGATACGCAGTATTTT	CASSDLATDTQYF
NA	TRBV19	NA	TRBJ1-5	TGTGCCAGTAAGGGGTATGACAATCAGCCCCAGCATTTT	CASKGYDNQPQHF
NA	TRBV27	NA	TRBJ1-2	TGTGCCAGCAAGTCCCAGGGGAACTATGGCTACACCTTC	CASKSQGNYGYTF
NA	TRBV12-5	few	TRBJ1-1	TGTGCTAGTGGTTCCCTTTTGGGGGTTTTTCGGGACACTGAAGCTTTCTTT	CASGSLLGVFRDTEAFF
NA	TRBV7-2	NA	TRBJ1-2	TGTGCCAGCAGCTTAGTTGTAGTAGACAGAGGGCCGAACTATGGCTACACCTTC	CASSLVVVDRGPNYGYTF
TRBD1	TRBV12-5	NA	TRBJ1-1	TGTGCTAGTGGTTCCCCCAGGGGGAGGACTGAAGCTTTCTTT	CASGSPRGRTEAFF
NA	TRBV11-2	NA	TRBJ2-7	TGTGCCAGCAGCTTAGAGGCGGAAACCCCCTACGAGCAGTACTTC	CASSLEAETPYEQYF
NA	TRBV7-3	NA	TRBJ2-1	TGTGCCAGCAGCTTAACCCCGGACAGAGACAATGAGCAGTTCTTC	CASSLTPDRDNEQFF
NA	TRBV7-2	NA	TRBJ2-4	TGTGCCAGCAGCTTAGGAGTCAAAAACATTCAGTACTTC	CASSLGVKNIQYF